The 6 T cell receptor beta chains in this list originate from one sample, sequenced in a study of blood T cell repertoires in COVID-19. The data were produced by immunoSEQ multiplex PCR, yet TCRdb's version contains in-frame clones alone and is incomplete. The sample lists around 310,000 clones, over 85% occurring once. Material for sequencing was PBMCs or T cells enriched from blood (not recorded which). Receptors were obtained from a woman in her 30s who had recovered from COVID-19.

The rearrangement joins TRBV6-6 to TRBJ1-1; D is possibly TRBD1 (6 bases). The CDR3 spans 15 residues. Trimming pared 8 bases from V and 5 bases from J, leaving 21 bases between. Per the germline V gene, CDR1 is MNHNY and CDR2 is SVGAGI (reference sequence). The DNA for the CDR3 is TGTGCCAGCCACCTAAGGGGGGGCGAGGGGACTGAAGCTTTCTTT. This translates into CASHLRGGEGTEAFF.

The chain joins TRBV5-1 to TRBJ2-5, with D tentatively TRBD2 (6 bases). Germline V gene sequence: CDR1 SGHRS, CDR2 YFSETQ. The V end lost 2 bases, the J end lost 2 bases, and 13 bases lay between the germline ends. The CDR3 has 15 amino acids. CDR3: CASSLGASDQETQYF. Written as DNA, the CDR3 is TGCGCCAGCAGCTTAGGGGCTAGCGATCAAGAGACCCAGTACTTC.

The genes are TRBV12-2 and TRBJ1-4; the D call in the table, TRBD1, was not verified against the DNA. TRBV12-2 is marked as a pseudogene. CDR3 size: 21 residues. This CDR3 is CASRWIIRDRALVATNEKLFF. The CDR3 nucleotides are TGTGCAAGTCGCTGGATCATCCGGGACAGGGCCCTAGTTGCAACTAATGAAAAACTGTTTTTT.

The CDR3 bases are TGTGCCATCAGCGCTCGACTAGCGGGAGGGTTTGAGCAGTTCTTC. This encodes CAISARLAGGFEQFF. The V call is TRBV10-3, the J call TRBJ2-1; TRBD2 agrees at 14 bases. CDR3 length: 15 amino acids. The V gene end was trimmed by 6 bases and the J gene end by 9 bases; junction bases not matched to a gene: 7. Germline V CDR1 and CDR2: ENHRY, SYGVKD.

This clone was counted once. The chain employs TRBV28 and TRBJ1-2; TRBD1 is a possible D gene (5 bases). This CDR3 is 12 amino acids long. Germline values: CDR1 MDHEN, CDR2 SYDVKM. Trimming took off 7 bases at V and 5 bases at J, with 11 bases between the two ends. CDR3 nucleotides: TGTGCCAGCAAGGGGTACTTTTATGGCTACACCTTC. Translating it yields CASKGYFYGYTF.

The chain has TRBV28 and TRBJ2-7; 9 bases fit TRBD1. The CDR3 totals 14 residues. V shed 7 bases and J 7 bases; nucleotides not matched to a gene: 11. Looked up from germline, CDR1 is MDHEN and CDR2 is SYDVKM. This CDR3 reads CASTTRDRAREQYF. The CDR3 DNA reads as TGTGCCAGCACCACCCGGGACAGGGCAAGGGAGCAGTACTTC. Combining the CDR3 with reference TRBV28 and TRBJ2-7 gives the whole variable domain DVKVTQSSRYLVKRTGEKVFLECVQDMDHENMFWYRQDPGLGLRLIYFSYDVKMKEKGDIPEGYSVSREKKERFSLILESASTNQTSMYLCASTTRDRAREQYFGPGTRLTVT.